This T cell receptor (beta chain) was documented in a study of metastatic and nonmetastatic thyroid tumors. The entire patient cohort was treatment-naive prior to thyroid surgery. There are 16 residues in the CDR3. The V end lost 0 bases, the J end lost 6 bases, and 16 bases lay between the germline ends. Per germline, CDR1 MGHRA and CDR2 YSYEKL. Notes on the study in general: Significantly higher TCR beta diversity was reportedly seen in malignant thyroid tumors than benign nodules, in blood and tumor.

TCRdb reprocessed the PCR reads via MiXCR. This sample has tens of thousands of clones, with about a sixth found just once. This clone was detected ten times or more. Its antigen is unidentified. The chain is built from TRBV4-1 and TRBJ2-3, with TRBD2 as a possible D gene (5 bases). The clonotype was recovered from a female donor with papillary thyroid cancer or a benign thyroid nodule (not recorded which). Some clones in this sample may be carry-over from other donors' samples. The sequenced sample was tumor tissue. As DNA, the CDR3 is TGCGCCAGCAGCCAAGACTATAGGACTGAAAGGGATACGCAGTATTTT. It is translated as CASSQDYRTERDTQYF.